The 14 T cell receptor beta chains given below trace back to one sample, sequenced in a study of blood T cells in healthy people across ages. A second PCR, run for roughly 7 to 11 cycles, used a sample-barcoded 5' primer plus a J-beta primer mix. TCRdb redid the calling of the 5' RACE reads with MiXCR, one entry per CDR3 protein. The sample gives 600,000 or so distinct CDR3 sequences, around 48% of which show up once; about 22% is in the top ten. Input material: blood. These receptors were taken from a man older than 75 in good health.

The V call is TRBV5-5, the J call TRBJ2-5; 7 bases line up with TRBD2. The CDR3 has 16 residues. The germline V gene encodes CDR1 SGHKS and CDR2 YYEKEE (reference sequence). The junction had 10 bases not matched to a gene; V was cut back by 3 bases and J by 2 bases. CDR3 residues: CASSSGAGVGQETQYF. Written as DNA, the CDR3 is TGTGCCAGCAGCTCTGGCGCGGGAGTAGGTCAAGAGACCCAGTACTTC.

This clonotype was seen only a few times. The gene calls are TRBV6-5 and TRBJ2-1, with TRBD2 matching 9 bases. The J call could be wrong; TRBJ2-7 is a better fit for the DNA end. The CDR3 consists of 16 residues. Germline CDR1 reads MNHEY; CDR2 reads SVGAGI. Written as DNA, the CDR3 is TGTGCCAGCACCGGGACTTCCAGCGGGGGGAACAATGAGCAGTACTTC. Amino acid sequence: CASTGTSSGGNNEQYF.

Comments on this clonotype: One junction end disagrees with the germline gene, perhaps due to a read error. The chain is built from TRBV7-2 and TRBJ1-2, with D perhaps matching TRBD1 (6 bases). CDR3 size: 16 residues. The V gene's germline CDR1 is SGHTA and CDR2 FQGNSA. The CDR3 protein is CASSLNAPPGGYGYTF. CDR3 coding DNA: TGTGCCAGCAGCTTAAATGCCCCGCCCGGGGGCTATGGCTACACCTTT. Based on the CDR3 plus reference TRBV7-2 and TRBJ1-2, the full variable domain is GAGVSQSPSNKVTEKGKDVELRCDPISGHTALYWYRQSLGQGLEFLIYFQGNSAPDKSGLPSDRFSAERTGGSVSTLTIQRTQQEDSAVYLCASSLNAPPGGYGYTFGSGTRLTVV.

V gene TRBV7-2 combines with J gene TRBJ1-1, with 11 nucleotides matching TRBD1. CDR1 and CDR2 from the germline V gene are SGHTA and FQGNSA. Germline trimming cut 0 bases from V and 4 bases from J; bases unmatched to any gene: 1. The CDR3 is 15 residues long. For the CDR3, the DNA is TGTGCCAGCAGCTTAGCGGGGACAGGGGGCACTGAAGCTTTCTTT. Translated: CASSLAGTGGTEAFF.

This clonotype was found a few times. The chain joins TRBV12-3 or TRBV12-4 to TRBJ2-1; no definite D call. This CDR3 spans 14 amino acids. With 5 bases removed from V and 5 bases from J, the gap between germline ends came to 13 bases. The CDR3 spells CASSTTDQNNEQFF. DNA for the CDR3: TGTGCCAGCAGTACTACTGACCAGAACAATGAGCAGTTCTTC.

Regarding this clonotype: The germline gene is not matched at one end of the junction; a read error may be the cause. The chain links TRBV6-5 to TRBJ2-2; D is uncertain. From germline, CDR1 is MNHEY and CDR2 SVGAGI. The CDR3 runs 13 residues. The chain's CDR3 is CASSDSVVGELFF. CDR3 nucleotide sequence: TGTGCCAGCAGTGACTCTGTGGTCGGGGAGCTGTTTTTT.

In DNA form, the CDR3 reads TGTGCCAGCGTCAGCGGAGACTATAGCACAGATACGCAGTATTTT. Translating gives CASVSGDYSTDTQYF. The V call is TRBV12-3 or TRBV12-4, the J call TRBJ2-3, with a tentative D call TRBD2 (5 bases). V lost 8 bases and J 0 bases, leaving 15 bases between the germline ends. This CDR3 region has 15 residues.

The CDR3 spells CASSSEDLEANYGYTF. As DNA, the CDR3 is TGTGCCAGCAGCTCCGAGGATTTGGAAGCTAACTATGGCTACACCTTC. The gene calls are TRBV7-9 and TRBJ1-2; D uncertain. Trimming left V 4 bases short and J 0 bases short, with 15 bases between. CDR1 and CDR2 (germline): SEHNR, FQNEAQ (reference sequence). The CDR3 is 16 amino acids.

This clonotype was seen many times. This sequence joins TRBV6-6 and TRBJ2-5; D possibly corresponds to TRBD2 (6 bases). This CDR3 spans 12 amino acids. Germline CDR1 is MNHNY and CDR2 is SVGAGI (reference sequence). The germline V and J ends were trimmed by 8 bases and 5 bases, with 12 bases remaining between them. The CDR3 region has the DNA TGTGCCAGCGGGACTGGCGTGGAGACCCAGTACTTC. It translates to CASGTGVETQYF.

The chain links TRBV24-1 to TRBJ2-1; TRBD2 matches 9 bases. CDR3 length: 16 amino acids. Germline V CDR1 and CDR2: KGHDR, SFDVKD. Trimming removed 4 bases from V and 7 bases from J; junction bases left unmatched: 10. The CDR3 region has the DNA TGTGCCACCAGTGACCAAGGGACTAGCCATCTGAATGAGCAGTTCTTC. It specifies CATSDQGTSHLNEQFF.

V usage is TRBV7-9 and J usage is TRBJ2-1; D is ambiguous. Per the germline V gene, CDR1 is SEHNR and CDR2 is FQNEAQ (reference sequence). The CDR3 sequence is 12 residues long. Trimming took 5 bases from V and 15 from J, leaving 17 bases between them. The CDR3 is CASSLLGTDRFF. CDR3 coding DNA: TGTGCCAGCAGCCTTTTGGGAACAGACCGGTTCTTC.

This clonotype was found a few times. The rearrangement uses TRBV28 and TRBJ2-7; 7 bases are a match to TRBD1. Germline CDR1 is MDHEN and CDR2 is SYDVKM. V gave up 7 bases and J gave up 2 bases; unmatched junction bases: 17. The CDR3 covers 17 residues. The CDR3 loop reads CASKFRPLTGPTYEQYF. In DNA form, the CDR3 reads TGTGCCAGCAAGTTCCGTCCCCTGACAGGGCCCACCTACGAGCAGTACTTC.

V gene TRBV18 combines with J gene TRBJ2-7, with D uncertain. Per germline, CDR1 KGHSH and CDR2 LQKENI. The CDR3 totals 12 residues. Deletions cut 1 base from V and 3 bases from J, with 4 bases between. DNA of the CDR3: TGTGCCAGCTCACCACAGGACTACGAGCAGTACTTC. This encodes CASSPQDYEQYF. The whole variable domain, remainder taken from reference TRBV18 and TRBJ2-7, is NAGVMQNPRHLVRRRGQEARLRCSPMKGHSHVYWYRQLPEEGLKFMVYLQKENIIDESGMPKERFSAEFPKEGPSILRIQQVVRGDSAAYFCASSPQDYEQYFGPGTRLTVT.

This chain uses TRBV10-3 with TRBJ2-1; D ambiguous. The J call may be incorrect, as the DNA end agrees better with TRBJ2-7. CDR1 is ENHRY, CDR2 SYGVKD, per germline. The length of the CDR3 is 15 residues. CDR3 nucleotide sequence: TGTGCCATCAGTGAGTCTGCGGAGAACTACAATGAGCAGTACTTC. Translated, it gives CAISESAENYNEQYF.